Listed here are 22 T cell receptor beta chains from one sample, sequenced in a study of blood T cell repertoires in COVID-19. The repertoire was sequenced with immunoSEQ multiplex PCR; TCRdb's copy has only in-frame clones and lacks some. The sample has about 280,000 clones, less than 95% seen once; the top ten hold approximately 2.9%. Sequencing was carried out using PBMCs or T cells enriched from blood (not recorded which). The receptors here all came from a man aged 40-49 years who had been exposed to COVID-19.

This chain uses TRBV13 with TRBJ2-4, with TRBD2 as a possible D gene (6 bases). CDR1 and CDR2 from the germline V gene are PRHDT and FYEKMQ (reference sequence). The V and J ends lost 5 bases and 8 bases respectively, with 13 bases between them. This CDR3 contains 13 residues. The CDR3 nucleotides are TGTGCCAGCAGCCCCGGGAGCTCTGACATTCAGTACTTC. Translated, it gives CASSPGSSDIQYF.

The chain couples TRBV12-5 to TRBJ1-4; 9 nucleotides match TRBD1. CDR3 length equals 14 residues. V lost 7 bases to trimming and J lost 8 bases; unmatched junction nucleotides: 8. The germline CDR1 and CDR2 sequences are LGHNT and FRNRAP. The DNA for the CDR3 is TGTGCTAGTGCTCCGGGACAGGGTGGCGAAAAACTGTTTTTT. Its protein product is CASAPGQGGEKLFF.

The chain joins TRBV24-1 to TRBJ1-5; maybe TRBD1 (6 bases). There are 15 residues in the CDR3. Germline CDR1 is KGHDR and CDR2 is SFDVKD. Between the trimmed V and J ends, which lost 3 bases and 10 bases, there was a span of 18 bases. CDR3 bases: TGTGCCACCAGTGATCTGACAGGTTTAGTTCGCCCCCAGCATTTT. Its protein is CATSDLTGLVRPQHF.

The V call is TRBV5-4, the J call TRBJ1-6; 8 bases agree with TRBD1. V shed 5 bases, J shed 7 bases, and the junction held 8 bases outside the gene matches. This CDR3 contains 15 residues. Germline CDR1 reads SGHNT; CDR2 reads YYREEE (reference sequence). The CDR3 DNA reads TGTGCCAGCAGGAAACCGGGACAGGCAAATTCACCCCTCCACTTT. Amino acids: CASRKPGQANSPLHF. Supplemented by reference TRBV5-4 and TRBJ1-6, the full variable domain reads ETGVTQSPTHLIKTRGQQVTLRCSSQSGHNTVSWYQQALGQGPQFIFQYYREEENGRGNFPPRFSGLQFPNYSSELNVNALELDDSALYLCASRKPGQANSPLHFGNGTRLTVT.

The chain is built from TRBV11-2 and TRBJ1-1; D unresolved. The CDR3 runs to 13 residues. CDR1 is SGHAT, CDR2 FQNNGV, per germline. V was trimmed by 5 bases and J by 6 bases, leaving 13 bases between them. CDR3 sequence reads: CASSTIREPEAFF. CDR3 DNA sequence: TGTGCCAGCAGCACTATCAGAGAACCTGAAGCTTTCTTT.

This chain uses TRBV28 with TRBJ2-2; D perhaps matches TRBD2 (6 bases). The CDR3 sequence is 13 residues long. Trimming stripped 11 bases from V and 7 bases from J, with 17 bases between. Germline V gene sequence: CDR1 MDHEN, CDR2 SYDVKM. DNA of the CDR3: TGTGCCGTCCAGGGACTCCTCAGCGGGGAGCTGTTTTTT. Protein: CAVQGLLSGELFF.

The gene calls are TRBV15 and TRBJ2-5, with TRBD1 matching over 9 bases. Losses at the gene ends were 5 bases for V and 5 bases for J; bases not matched to a gene: 6. Germline V gene sequence: CDR1 LNHNV, CDR2 YYDKDF (reference sequence). CDR3 length: 14 amino acids. CDR3 sequence: CATSPTGGKETQYF. In DNA form, the CDR3 reads TGTGCCACCAGCCCGACAGGGGGTAAGGAGACCCAGTACTTC.

V and J are TRBV27 and TRBJ2-7, with D possibly being TRBD1 (5 bases). From germline, CDR1 is MNHEY and CDR2 SMNVEV (reference sequence). Trimming shortened V by 5 bases and J by 0 bases, and 5 bases separated the two germline ends. The CDR3 extends over 12 amino acids. The CDR3 region is CASSQGSYEQYF. CDR3 DNA sequence: TGTGCCAGCAGTCAGGGCTCCTACGAGCAGTACTTC.

Only one count was recorded for this clone. CDR3 amino acids: CASSLEAGKGNNEQFF. The CDR3 nucleotides read TGTGCCAGCAGCTTGGAGGCAGGGAAGGGTAACAATGAGCAGTTCTTC. The genes are TRBV5-5 and TRBJ2-1, with a possible D match to TRBD1 (5 bases). CDR1 is SGHKS, CDR2 YYEKEE, per germline (reference sequence). Trimming removed 0 bases from V and 5 bases from J, with 15 bases in between. This CDR3 has 16 amino acids.

The J gene is TRBJ2-2, the V gene TRBV11-2, with 10 nucleotides matching TRBD2. Trimming took 3 bases from V and 4 from J; bases not matched to a gene: 5. The germline V gene has CDR1 SGHAT and CDR2 FQNNGV. CDR3 length: 16 residues. CDR3: CASSLSGREVTGELFF. The CDR3 coding sequence is TGTGCCAGCAGCTTGAGCGGGAGGGAGGTCACCGGGGAGCTGTTTTTT.

In DNA form, the CDR3 reads TGTGCCAGCAGATCCAGAGGGGGGGAAGTGGCAGATACGCAGTATTTT. Translation gives CASRSRGGEVADTQYF. The rearrangement joins TRBV27 to TRBJ2-3, with D possibly TRBD2 on 7 matching bases. V lost 6 bases, J lost 4 bases, and 20 bases lay in between. CDR3 size: 16 residues. CDR1 is MNHEY, CDR2 SMNVEV, per germline (reference sequence).

The genes are TRBV7-2 and TRBJ1-2; maybe TRBD1 (6 bases). In germline, CDR1 is SGHTA, CDR2 FQGNSA. V lost 5 bases to trimming and J lost 7 bases, with 14 bases between them. The CDR3 loop spans 13 amino acids. In DNA form, the CDR3 reads TGTGCCAGCAGCCCAGGGACAAACGGTGGCTACACCTTC. Amino acid sequence: CASSPGTNGGYTF. The full variable domain, in which reference TRBV7-2 and TRBJ1-2 provide the parts outside the CDR3, is GAGVSQSPSNKVTEKGKDVELRCDPISGHTALYWYRQSLGQGLEFLIYFQGNSAPDKSGLPSDRFSAERTGGSVSTLTIQRTQQEDSAVYLCASSPGTNGGYTFGSGTRLTVV.

V is TRBV12-5 and J is TRBJ2-3; 11 nucleotides match TRBD2. The germline CDR1 and CDR2 sequences are LGHNT and FRNRAP. The CDR3 has 18 residues. J lost 2 bases, V lost 0 bases, and 7 bases had no gene match. The CDR3 here is CASGLVLTSGIHTDTQYF. The CDR3 nucleotides read TGTGCTAGTGGTTTGGTACTGACTAGCGGGATCCACACAGATACGCAGTATTTT.

The gene calls are TRBV3-1 (or the pseudogene TRBV3-2) and TRBJ1-5; no definite D call. CDR1 and CDR2 (germline): LGHDT, YNNKEL (reference sequence). V shed 4 bases and J shed 4 bases, with 8 bases lying between them. CDR3 length: 13 amino acids. DNA for the CDR3: TGTGCCAGCAGCCCCATGACAAATCAGCCCCAGCATTTT. It is translated as CASSPMTNQPQHF.

This chain uses TRBV2 with TRBJ1-1; no clear D. From germline, CDR1 is SNHLY and CDR2 FYNNEI. With 8 bases removed from V and 0 bases from J, the gap between germline ends came to 10 bases. This CDR3 region has 13 residues. CDR3 bases: TGTGCCAGCTCCTCCCGGTTGAACACTGAAGCTTTCTTT. It translates to CASSSRLNTEAFF.

This clone turned up a few times. The chain employs TRBV14 and TRBJ2-5; D unresolved. Trimming pared 4 bases from V and 4 bases from J, leaving 10 bases between. The germline V gene has CDR1 SGHDN and CDR2 FVKESK. The CDR3 length is 13 residues. The CDR3 is CASSLGVGETQYF. The DNA of the CDR3 is TGTGCCAGCAGCCTCGGAGTGGGAGAGACCCAGTACTTC.

The chain combines TRBV7-3 with TRBJ1-1; D is unclear. CDR1 is SGHTA and CDR2 is FQGTGA in the germline V gene. The length of the CDR3 is 14 residues. The V and J ends lost 4 bases and 1 base respectively, with 10 bases between them. The CDR3 DNA reads TGTGCCAGCAGCTCGGGAACTGGGAACACTGAAGCTTTCTTT. Amino acid sequence: CASSSGTGNTEAFF.

The rearrangement uses TRBV4-1 and TRBJ2-2, with a weak D call TRBD2 (5 bases). Germline assignment: CDR1 MGHRA and CDR2 YSYEKL. The CDR3 loop spans 16 amino acids. With 3 bases removed from V and 3 bases from J, the gap between germline ends came to 14 bases. The CDR3: CASSHPAGRYTGELFF. CDR3 nucleotide sequence: TGCGCCAGCAGCCACCCGGCGGGCAGATACACCGGGGAGCTGTTTTTT.

Only a few counts were recorded for this clone. The chain uses TRBV2 and TRBJ2-7; 7 bases line up with TRBD1. The J segment lost 11 bases and the V segment lost 3 bases, leaving 10 bases of the junction unmatched. Germline V CDR1 and CDR2: SNHLY, FYNNEI. CDR3 length: 13 residues. The CDR3 reads CASSDFIRGRKYF. The CDR3 bases are TGTGCCAGCAGTGACTTTATTAGGGGGCGTAAGTACTTC.

Of note for this clone: The junction and the germline gene differ at one end; a read error may be behind it. The gene calls are TRBV3-1 (or the pseudogene TRBV3-2) and TRBJ1-5; 12 bases align to TRBD1. Germline V gene data show CDR1 as LGHDT and CDR2 as YNNKEL (reference sequence). CDR3 length equals 19 residues. The CDR3 here is CASSQTGTGGSYSNQLQHF. The DNA of the CDR3 is TGTGCCAGCAGCCAGACCGGGACAGGGGGCTCCTATAGCAATCAGCTCCAGCATTTT.

This clone was detected once. This chain uses TRBV28 with TRBJ2-7; 11 bases fit TRBD1. The CDR3 contains 15 residues. V shed 5 bases, J shed 3 bases, and the junction held 6 bases outside the gene matches. Germline-derived CDR1 and CDR2 are MDHEN and SYDVKM. CDR3 amino acids: CASSRTGQGVYEQYF. CDR3 sequence (DNA): TGTGCCAGCAGTCGAACGGGACAGGGGGTCTACGAGCAGTACTTC.

The V call is TRBV5-5, the J call TRBJ2-7; 10 bases align to TRBD1. Germline CDR1 is SGHKS and CDR2 is YYEKEE (reference sequence). The CDR3 spans 16 residues. Unmatched junction bases numbered 12, after V lost 3 bases and J lost 6 bases. Here the CDR3 reads CASSSGPGTGVREQYF. As DNA, the CDR3 is TGTGCCAGCAGCTCCGGCCCCGGGACAGGGGTCCGCGAGCAGTACTTC.